This T cell receptor beta chain derives from a study of cytomegalovirus exposure and HLA in healthy donors. Study conclusions and caveats: High sensitivity and specificity were reportedly achieved when the classifier diagnosed cytomegalovirus status.

The PCR used 60 Vbeta and 13 Jbeta primers. Profiling relied on immunoSEQ multiplex PCR, and the TCRdb table lists in-frame clones only, not all of them. Of about 75,000 clones in the sample, 84% are singletons; the top ten hold about 20%. Worth noting for this clone: Its antigen is still unknown.

Germline lookup yields CDR1 PRHDT and CDR2 FYEKMQ (reference sequence). The junction had 6 bases not matched to a gene; V was cut back by 5 bases and J by 0 bases. The CDR3 is 15 residues long. Sequenced sample: PBMCs. This chain joins TRBV13 and TRBJ2-5; 7 nucleotides match TRBD2. This clonotype was sampled from a man in his 70s in good health and CMV-seropositive. CDR3 DNA sequence: TGTGCCAGCAGCCGAACCGGGACTAACCAAGAGACCCAGTACTTC. Translation gives CASSRTGTNQETQYF. The complete variable domain, with remaining parts taken from reference TRBV13 and TRBJ2-5, reads AAGVIQSPRHLIKEKRETATLKCYPIPRHDTVYWYQQGPGQDPQFLISFYEKMQSDKGSIPDRFSAQQFSDYHSELNMSSLELGDSALYFCASSRTGTNQETQYFGPGTRLLVL.